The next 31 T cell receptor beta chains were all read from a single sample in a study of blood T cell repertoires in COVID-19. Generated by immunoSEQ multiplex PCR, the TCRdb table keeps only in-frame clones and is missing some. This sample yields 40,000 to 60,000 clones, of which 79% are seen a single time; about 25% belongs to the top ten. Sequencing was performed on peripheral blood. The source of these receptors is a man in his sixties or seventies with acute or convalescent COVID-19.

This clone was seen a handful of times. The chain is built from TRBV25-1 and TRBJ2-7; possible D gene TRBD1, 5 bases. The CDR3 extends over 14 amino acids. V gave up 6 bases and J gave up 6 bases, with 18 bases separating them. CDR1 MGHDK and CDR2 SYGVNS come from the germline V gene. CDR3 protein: CASRVGQGVSEQYF. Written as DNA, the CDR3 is TGTGCCAGCAGGGTGGGGCAGGGCGTCAGCGAGCAGTACTTC.

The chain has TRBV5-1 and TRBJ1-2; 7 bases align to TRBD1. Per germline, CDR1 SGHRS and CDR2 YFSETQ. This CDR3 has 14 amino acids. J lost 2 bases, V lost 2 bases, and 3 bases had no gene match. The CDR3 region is CASSFLGGNYGYTF. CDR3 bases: TGCGCCAGCAGCTTCCTAGGGGGCAACTATGGCTACACCTTC.

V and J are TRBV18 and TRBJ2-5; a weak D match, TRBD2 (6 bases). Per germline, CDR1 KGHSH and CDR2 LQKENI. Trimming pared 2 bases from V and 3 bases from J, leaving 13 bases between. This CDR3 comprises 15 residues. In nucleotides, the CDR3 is TGTGCCAGCTCACCATATGATAGCGGTGAAGAGACCCAGTACTTC. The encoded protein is CASSPYDSGEETQYF.

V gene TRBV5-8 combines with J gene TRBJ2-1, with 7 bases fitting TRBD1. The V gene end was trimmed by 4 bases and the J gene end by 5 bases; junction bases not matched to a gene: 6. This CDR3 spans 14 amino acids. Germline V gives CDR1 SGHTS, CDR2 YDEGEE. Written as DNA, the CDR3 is TGTGCCAGCAGCCCTAGGACAGGTAACAATGAGCAGTTCTTC. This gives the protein CASSPRTGNNEQFF.

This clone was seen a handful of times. CDR3: CATSDRGSGGNEQFF. The CDR3 DNA is TGTGCCACCAGTGATAGGGGGAGCGGGGGGAATGAGCAGTTCTTC. The chain recombines TRBV24-1 with TRBJ2-1, with TRBD2 matching 9 bases. CDR3 length: 15 amino acids. The germline gives CDR1 KGHDR, CDR2 SFDVKD. V shed 3 bases, J shed 7 bases, and the junction held 6 bases outside the gene matches.

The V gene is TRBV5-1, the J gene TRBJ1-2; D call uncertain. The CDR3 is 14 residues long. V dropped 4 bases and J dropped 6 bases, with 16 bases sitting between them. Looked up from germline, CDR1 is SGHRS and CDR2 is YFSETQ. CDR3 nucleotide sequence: TGCGCCAGCAGCCCATCGGGGTCATGGGATGGCTACACCTTC. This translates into CASSPSGSWDGYTF.

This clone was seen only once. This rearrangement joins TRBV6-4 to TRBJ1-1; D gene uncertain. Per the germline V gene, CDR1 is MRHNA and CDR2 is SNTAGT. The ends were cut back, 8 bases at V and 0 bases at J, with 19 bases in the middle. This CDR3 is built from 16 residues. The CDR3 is CASADERAVLNTEAFF. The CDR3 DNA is TGTGCCAGCGCAGACGAGAGGGCCGTTTTGAACACTGAAGCTTTCTTT.

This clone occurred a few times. CDR3 nucleotides: TGTGCCAGCAGCCAGAAGGCGGGGTCGAACACCGGGGAGCTGTTTTTT. It is translated as CASSQKAGSNTGELFF. The V and J genes are TRBV11-2 and TRBJ2-2; tentatively, D is TRBD2 (6 bases). Germline CDR1 reads SGHAT; CDR2 reads FQNNGV. Trimming took 5 bases from V and 0 from J, leaving 13 bases between them. There are 16 residues in the CDR3.

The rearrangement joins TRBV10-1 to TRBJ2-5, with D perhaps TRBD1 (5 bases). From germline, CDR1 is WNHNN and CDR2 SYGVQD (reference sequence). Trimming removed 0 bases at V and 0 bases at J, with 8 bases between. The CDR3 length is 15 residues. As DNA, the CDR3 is TGCGCCAGCAGTGAGTCGGGGCCGTACCAAGAGACCCAGTACTTC. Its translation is CASSESGPYQETQYF.

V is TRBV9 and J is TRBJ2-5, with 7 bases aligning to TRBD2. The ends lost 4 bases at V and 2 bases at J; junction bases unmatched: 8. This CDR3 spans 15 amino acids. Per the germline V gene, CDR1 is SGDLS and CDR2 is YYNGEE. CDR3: CASSKTSRPQETQYF. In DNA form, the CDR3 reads TGTGCCAGCAGCAAGACTAGCCGCCCACAAGAGACCCAGTACTTC.

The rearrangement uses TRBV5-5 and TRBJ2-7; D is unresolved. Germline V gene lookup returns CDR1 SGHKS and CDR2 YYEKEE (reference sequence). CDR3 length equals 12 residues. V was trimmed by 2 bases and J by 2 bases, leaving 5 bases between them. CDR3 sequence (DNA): TGTGCCAGCAGCTTTCCCACCTACGAGCAGTACTTC. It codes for CASSFPTYEQYF.

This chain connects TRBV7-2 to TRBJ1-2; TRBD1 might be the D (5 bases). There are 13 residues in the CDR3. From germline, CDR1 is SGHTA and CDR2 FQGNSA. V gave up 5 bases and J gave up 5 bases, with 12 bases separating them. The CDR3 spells CASSTGHLYGYTF. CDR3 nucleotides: TGTGCCAGCAGCACCGGACACCTTTATGGCTACACCTTC.

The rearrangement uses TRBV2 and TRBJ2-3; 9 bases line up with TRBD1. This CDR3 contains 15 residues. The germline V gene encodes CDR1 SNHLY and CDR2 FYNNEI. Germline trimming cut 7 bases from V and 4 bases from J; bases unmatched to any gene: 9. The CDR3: CASKDYRGQADTQYF. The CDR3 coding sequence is TGTGCCAGCAAAGACTACAGGGGGCAGGCAGATACGCAGTATTTT.

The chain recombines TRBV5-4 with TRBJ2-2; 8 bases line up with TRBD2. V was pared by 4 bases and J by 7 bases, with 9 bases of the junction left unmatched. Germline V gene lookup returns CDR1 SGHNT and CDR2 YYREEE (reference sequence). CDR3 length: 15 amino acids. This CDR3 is CASSAGLVVVGELFF. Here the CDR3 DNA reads TGTGCCAGCAGCGCGGGACTAGTTGTAGTCGGGGAGCTGTTTTTT.

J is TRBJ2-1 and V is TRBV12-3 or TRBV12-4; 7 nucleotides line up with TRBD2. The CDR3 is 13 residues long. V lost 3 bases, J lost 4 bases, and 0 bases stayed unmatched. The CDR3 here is CASSFGRYNEQFF. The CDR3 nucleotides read TGTGCCAGCAGTTTCGGGAGGTACAATGAGCAGTTCTTC.

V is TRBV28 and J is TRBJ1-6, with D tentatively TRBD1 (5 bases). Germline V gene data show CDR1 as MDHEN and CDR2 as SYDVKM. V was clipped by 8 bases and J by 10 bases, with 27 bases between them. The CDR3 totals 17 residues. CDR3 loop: CASGDTSVWQGGSPLHF. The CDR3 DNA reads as TGTGCCAGCGGAGACACAAGTGTCTGGCAGGGAGGATCACCCCTCCACTTT.

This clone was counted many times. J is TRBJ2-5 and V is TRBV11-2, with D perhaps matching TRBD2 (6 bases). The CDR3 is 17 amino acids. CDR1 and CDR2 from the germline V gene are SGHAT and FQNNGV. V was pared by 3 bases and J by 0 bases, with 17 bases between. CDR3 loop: CASSLGRDSAYQETQYF. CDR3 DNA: TGTGCCAGCAGCTTGGGGCGGGACTCGGCGTACCAAGAGACCCAGTACTTC.

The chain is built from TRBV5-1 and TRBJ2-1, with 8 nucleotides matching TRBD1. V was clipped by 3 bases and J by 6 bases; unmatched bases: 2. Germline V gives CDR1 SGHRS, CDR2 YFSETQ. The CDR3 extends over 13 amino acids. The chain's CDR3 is CASSSTGGNEQFF. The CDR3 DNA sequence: TGCGCCAGCAGCTCCACAGGGGGCAATGAGCAGTTCTTC.

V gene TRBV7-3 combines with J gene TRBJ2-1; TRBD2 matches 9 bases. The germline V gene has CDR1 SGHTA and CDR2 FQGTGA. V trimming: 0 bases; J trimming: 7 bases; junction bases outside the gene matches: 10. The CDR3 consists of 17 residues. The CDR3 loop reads CASSLTGRGRAMNEQFF. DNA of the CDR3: TGTGCCAGCAGCTTAACAGGGCGCGGGAGGGCGATGAATGAGCAGTTCTTC.

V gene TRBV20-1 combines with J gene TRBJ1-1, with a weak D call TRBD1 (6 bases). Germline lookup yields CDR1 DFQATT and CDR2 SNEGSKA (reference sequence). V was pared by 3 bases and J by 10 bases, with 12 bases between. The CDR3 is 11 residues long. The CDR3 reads CSASPGQSAFF. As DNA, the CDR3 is TGCAGTGCTAGCCCGGGACAATCAGCTTTCTTT.

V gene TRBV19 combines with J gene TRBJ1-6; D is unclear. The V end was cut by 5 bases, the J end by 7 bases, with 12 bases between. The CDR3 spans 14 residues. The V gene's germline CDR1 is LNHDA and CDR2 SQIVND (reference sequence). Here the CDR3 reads CASSPGVLNSPLHF. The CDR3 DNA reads TGTGCCAGTAGTCCCGGTGTACTAAATTCACCCCTCCACTTT.

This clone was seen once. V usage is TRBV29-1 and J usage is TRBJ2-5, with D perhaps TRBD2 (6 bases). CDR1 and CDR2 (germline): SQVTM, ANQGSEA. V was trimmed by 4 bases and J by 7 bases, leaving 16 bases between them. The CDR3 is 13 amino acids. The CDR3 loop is CSVGPGTSGTQYF. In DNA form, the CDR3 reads TGCAGCGTTGGTCCCGGGACTTCGGGGACCCAGTACTTC.

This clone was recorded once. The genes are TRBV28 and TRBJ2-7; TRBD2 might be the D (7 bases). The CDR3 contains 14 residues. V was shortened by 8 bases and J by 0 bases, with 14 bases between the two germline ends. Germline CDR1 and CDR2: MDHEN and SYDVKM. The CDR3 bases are TGTGCCAGCCGGGGGGCAGGGGACTCCTACGAGCAGTACTTC. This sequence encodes CASRGAGDSYEQYF.

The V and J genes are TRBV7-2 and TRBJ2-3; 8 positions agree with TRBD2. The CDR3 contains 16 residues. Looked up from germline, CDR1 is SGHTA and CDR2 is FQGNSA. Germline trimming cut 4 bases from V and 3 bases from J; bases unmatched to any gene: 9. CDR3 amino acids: CASSSEGRGGTDTQYF. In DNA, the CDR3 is TGTGCCAGCAGCTCCGAGGGTCGGGGGGGGACAGATACGCAGTATTTT.

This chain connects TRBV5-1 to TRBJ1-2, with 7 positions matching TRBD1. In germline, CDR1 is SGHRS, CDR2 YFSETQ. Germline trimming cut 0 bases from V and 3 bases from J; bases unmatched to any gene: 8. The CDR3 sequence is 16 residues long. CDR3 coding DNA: TGCGCCAGCAGCTTGGGGATAGGGGGCGGCGACTATGGCTACACCTTC. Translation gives CASSLGIGGGDYGYTF. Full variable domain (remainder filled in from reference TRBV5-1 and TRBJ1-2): KAGVTQTPRYLIKTRGQQVTLSCSPISGHRSVSWYQQTPGQGLQFLFEYFSETQRNKGNFPGRFSGRQFSNSRSEMNVSTLELGDSALYLCASSLGIGGGDYGYTFGSGTRLTVV.

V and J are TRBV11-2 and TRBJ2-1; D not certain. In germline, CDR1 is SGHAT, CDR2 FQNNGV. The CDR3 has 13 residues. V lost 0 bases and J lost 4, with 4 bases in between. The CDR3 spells CASSLERYNEQFF. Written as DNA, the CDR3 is TGTGCCAGCAGCTTAGAGAGATACAATGAGCAGTTCTTC. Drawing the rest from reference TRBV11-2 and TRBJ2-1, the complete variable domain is EAGVAQSPRYKIIEKRQSVAFWCNPISGHATLYWYQQILGQGPKLLIQFQNNGVVDDSQLPKDRFSAERLKGVDSTLKIQPAKLEDSAVYLCASSLERYNEQFFGPGTRLTVL.

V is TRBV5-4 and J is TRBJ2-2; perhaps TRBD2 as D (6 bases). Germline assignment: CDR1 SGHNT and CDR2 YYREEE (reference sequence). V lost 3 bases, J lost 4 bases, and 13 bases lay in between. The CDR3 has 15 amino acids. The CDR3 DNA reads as TGTGCCAGCAGCTGGAGGGACCACTCCACCGGGGAGCTGTTTTTT. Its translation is CASSWRDHSTGELFF.

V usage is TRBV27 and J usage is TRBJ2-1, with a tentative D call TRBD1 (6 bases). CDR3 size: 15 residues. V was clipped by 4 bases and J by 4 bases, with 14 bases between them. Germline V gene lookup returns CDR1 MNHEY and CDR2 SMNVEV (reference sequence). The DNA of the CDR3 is TGTGCCAGCAGTTCCCCCCTTCAGGGGTACAATGAGCAGTTCTTC. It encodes CASSSPLQGYNEQFF.

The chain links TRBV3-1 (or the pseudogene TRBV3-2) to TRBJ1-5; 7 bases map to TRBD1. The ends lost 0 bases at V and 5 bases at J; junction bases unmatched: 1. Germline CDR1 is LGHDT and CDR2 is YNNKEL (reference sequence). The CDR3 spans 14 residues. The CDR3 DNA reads TGTGCCAGCAGCCAAGACACAGGGGATCAGCCCCAGCATTTT. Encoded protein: CASSQDTGDQPQHF.

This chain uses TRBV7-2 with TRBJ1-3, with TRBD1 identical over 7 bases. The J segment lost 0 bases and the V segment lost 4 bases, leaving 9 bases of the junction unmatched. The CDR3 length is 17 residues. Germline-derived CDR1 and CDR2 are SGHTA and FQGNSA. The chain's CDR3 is CASSSQGDLSSGNTIYF. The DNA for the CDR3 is TGTGCCAGCAGCTCGCAGGGGGATCTTAGCTCTGGAAACACCATATATTTT. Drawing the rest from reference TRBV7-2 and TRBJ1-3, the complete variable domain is GAGVSQSPSNKVTEKGKDVELRCDPISGHTALYWYRQSLGQGLEFLIYFQGNSAPDKSGLPSDRFSAERTGGSVSTLTIQRTQQEDSAVYLCASSSQGDLSSGNTIYFGEGSWLTVV.

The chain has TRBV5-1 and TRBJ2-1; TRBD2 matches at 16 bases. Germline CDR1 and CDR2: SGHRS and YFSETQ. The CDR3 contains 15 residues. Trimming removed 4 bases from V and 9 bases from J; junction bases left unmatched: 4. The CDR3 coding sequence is TGCGCCAGCAGCCCGGGGACTAGCGGGGGGGTTGAGCAGTTCTTC. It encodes CASSPGTSGGVEQFF.